These 13 T cell receptor beta chains came from one sample sequenced in a study of CD8 T cells in ankylosing spondylitis. These receptors' antigens are unknown. Each CDR3 protein is one row after TCRdb ran MiXCR on the 5' RACE reads. This table has under 250,000 distinct CDR3 sequences, approximately 7.3% appearing once. Regarding the study as a whole: Among TCR beta sequences, a motif of several highly homologous variants appeared characteristic of ankylosing spondylitis blood.

Sequences were obtained from blood, either unsorted or a sorted T cell fraction (not recorded which). The source of these receptors is a male donor with ankylosing spondylitis.

This clonotype appeared many times. The rearrangement links TRBV29-1 to TRBJ1-2; D is undetermined. CDR3 length equals 11 residues. V was pared by 5 bases and J by 5 bases, with 9 bases between. From germline, CDR1 is SQVTM and CDR2 ANQGSEA. CDR3: CSVTLTYGYTF. CDR3 bases: TGCAGCGTTACCCTTACATATGGCTACACCTTC.

The sample holds many counts of this clonotype. The gene calls are TRBV5-5 and TRBJ2-2, with D hard to call. V shed 4 bases and J shed 6 bases, with 10 bases lying between them. The CDR3 has 13 residues. Germline-derived CDR1 and CDR2 are SGHKS and YYEKEE (reference sequence). As DNA, the CDR3 is TGTGCCAGCAGCCCTTGGTTGGCCGGGGAGCTGTTTTTT. Its protein is CASSPWLAGELFF.

This clonotype has at least ten counts. This chain links TRBV10-3 with TRBJ2-7; the match to TRBD1 covers 11 bases. This CDR3 comprises 17 residues. Looked up from germline, CDR1 is ENHRY and CDR2 is SYGVKD. Trimming removed 6 bases from V and 2 bases from J; junction bases left unmatched: 12. The DNA for the CDR3 is TGTGCCATCAGCGACCCCAAGGGGGACAGGGGGACCTACGAGCAGTACTTC. Translating it yields CAISDPKGDRGTYEQYF.

This clonotype has at least ten counts. V and J are TRBV29-1 and TRBJ2-2, with 12 bases lining up with TRBD2. Germline lookup yields CDR1 SQVTM and CDR2 ANQGSEA. The CDR3 consists of 16 residues. V gave up 6 bases and J gave up 6 bases; unmatched junction bases: 11. The CDR3 sequence: CSVVYTSGRFAGELFF. The CDR3 DNA reads TGCAGCGTGGTATACACTAGCGGGAGGTTCGCCGGGGAGCTGTTTTTT.

The sample holds many counts of this clonotype. The chain couples TRBV28 to TRBJ2-3; D is uncertain. Germline CDR1 MDHEN, CDR2 SYDVKM. V dropped 10 bases and J dropped 5 bases, with 19 bases sitting between them. The CDR3 runs to 14 residues. This chain's CDR3 is CATRKGLSRDTQYF. The CDR3 region has the DNA TGTGCCACTAGGAAGGGCCTCAGCCGAGATACGCAGTATTTT.

This clonotype was detected only a few times. The chain links TRBV9 to TRBJ2-1; tentative D call: TRBD2 (5 bases). This CDR3 is built from 14 residues. Germline CDR1 and CDR2: SGDLS and YYNGEE. V was shortened by 3 bases and J by 6 bases, with 13 bases between the two germline ends. CDR3: CASSGGQSGNEQFF. CDR3 DNA sequence: TGTGCCAGCAGCGGAGGGCAGTCGGGCAATGAGCAGTTCTTC. The complete variable domain, with remaining parts taken from reference TRBV9 and TRBJ2-1, reads DSGVTQTPKHLITATGQRVTLRCSPRSGDLSVYWYQQSLDQGLQFLIQYYNGEERAKGNILERFSAQQFPDLHSELNLSSLELGDSALYFCASSGGQSGNEQFFGPGTRLTVL.

The table lists this clonotype with many counts. One end of the junction varies from germline; a read error may be responsible. The rearrangement links TRBV7-2 to TRBJ2-1, with 9 bases that match TRBD2. Germline values: CDR1 SGHTA, CDR2 FQGNSA. CDR3 length: 15 amino acids. CDR3 in DNA: TGCGCCAGCAGCTTGGCGGGGGGGCCCTACAATGAGCAGTTCTTC. Its protein product is CASSLAGGPYNEQFF.

This clonotype was seen a few times. J is TRBJ2-3 and V is TRBV19, with 8 bases lining up with TRBD1. The trim removed 3 bases at V and 2 bases at J, leaving 4 bases unmatched. From germline, CDR1 is LNHDA and CDR2 SQIVND (reference sequence). The CDR3 extends over 15 amino acids. In DNA, the CDR3 is TGTGCCAGTAGTATGGGACAGGATTACACAGATACGCAGTATTTT. This translates into CASSMGQDYTDTQYF.

This clonotype was seen many times. The chain joins TRBV5-1 to TRBJ1-1; D ambiguous. This CDR3 comprises 14 residues. Deletions cut 4 bases from V and 4 bases from J, with 14 bases between. Per the germline V gene, CDR1 is SGHRS and CDR2 is YFSETQ. The CDR3 reads CASSQTTGFTEAFF. In nucleotides, the CDR3 is TGCGCCAGCAGCCAGACAACGGGGTTCACTGAAGCTTTCTTT.

Ten or more counts support this clonotype. V and J are TRBV14 and TRBJ2-2; D not resolved. Per germline, CDR1 SGHDN and CDR2 FVKESK. The CDR3 contains 16 residues. The germline V and J ends were trimmed by 1 base and 4 bases, with 13 bases remaining between them. This chain's CDR3 is CASSQVLRYRTGELFF. Written as DNA, the CDR3 is TGTGCCAGCAGCCAAGTTTTAAGATATCGCACCGGGGAGCTGTTTTTT. Full variable domain (rest looked up from reference TRBV14 and TRBJ2-2): EAGVTQFPSHSVIEKGQTVTLRCDPISGHDNLYWYRRVMGKEIKFLLHFVKESKQDESGMPNNRFLAERTGGTYSTLKVQPAELEDSGVYFCASSQVLRYRTGELFFGEGSRLTVL.

The sample holds many counts of this clonotype. J is TRBJ2-7 and V is TRBV12-3 or TRBV12-4, with D unresolved. Trimming took 5 bases from V and 4 from J, leaving 9 bases between them. CDR3 size: 12 residues. CDR3 protein: CASSPRMYEQYF. In DNA, the CDR3 is TGTGCCAGCAGTCCCCGTATGTACGAGCAGTACTTC.

In this sample, this clonotype turned up a few times. The rearrangement links TRBV4-3 to TRBJ2-7; no clear D gene. This CDR3 spans 15 amino acids. V lost 3 bases to trimming and J lost 1 base, with 13 bases between them. Germline V lookup: CDR1 LGHNA, CDR2 YSLEER. The CDR3 nucleotides read TGCGCCAGCAGCCAGGAAAACTCCGTGTCCTACGAGCAGTACTTC. Amino acid sequence: CASSQENSVSYEQYF.

In this sample, this clonotype turned up many times. This chain uses TRBV11-2 with TRBJ2-5; D may match TRBD1 or TRBD2 (5 bases each). CDR1 is SGHAT and CDR2 is FQNNGV in the germline V gene. Deletions cut 1 base from V and 0 bases from J, with 21 bases between. The CDR3 contains 19 residues. The chain's CDR3 is CASSLVPLVGDPNQETQYF. CDR3 DNA sequence: TGTGCCAGCAGCTTAGTTCCCCTCGTGGGGGACCCTAACCAAGAGACCCAGTACTTC.